A selection of T cell receptor beta chains follows, all from one sample in a study of neurological immune-mediated disorders. TCRdb re-analysed the 5' RACE reads in MiXCR, keeping a single row per CDR3 protein. Among about 59,000 distinct CDR3 sequences listed, approximately 11% were seen once. Sequenced: PBMCs. The source is a woman aged 60-75 years with HTLV-1-associated myelopathy (HAM/TSP). CDR3s include the opening cysteine and the closing phenylalanine or tryptophan. Each record gives: D gene, V gene, CDR3 protein. The D gene is left open where the match is weak.

D gene: TRBD1
V gene: TRBV5-1
CDR3 protein: CASSRQGGTDTQYF

D gene: TRBD1
V gene: TRBV28
CDR3 protein: CASSPWGQGAQPQHF

D gene: TRBD1
V gene: TRBV11-3
CDR3 protein: CASSLRGQDYNEQFF

D gene: TRBD2
V gene: TRBV12-3/TRBV12-4
CDR3 protein: CASSFQMGLAATHLSYNEQFF

D gene: NA
V gene: TRBV29-1
CDR3 protein: CSVEVLSQYEQYF

D gene: NA
V gene: TRBV6-2/TRBV6-3
CDR3 protein: CASTSRGGTGRNEQFF

D gene: TRBD2
V gene: TRBV14
CDR3 protein: CASSLVGLGYNEQFF

D gene: TRBD2
V gene: TRBV5-1
CDR3 protein: CASSQGLVSAEQYF

D gene: NA
V gene: TRBV12-3/TRBV12-4
CDR3 protein: CASSQKGGQETQYF

D gene: TRBD2
V gene: TRBV5-1
CDR3 protein: CASSLRLAGVDNEQFF

D gene: NA
V gene: TRBV6-2/TRBV6-3
CDR3 protein: CASSYRSRLNEQFF

D gene: TRBD2
V gene: TRBV27
CDR3 protein: CASSILSGSTDTQYF

D gene: TRBD1
V gene: TRBV12-3/TRBV12-4
CDR3 protein: CASRNRGSEQFF

D gene: TRBD2
V gene: TRBV20-1
CDR3 protein: CSATGSGNTDTQYF

D gene: NA
V gene: TRBV5-6
CDR3 protein: CASSPRPGPVRGNTEAFF

D gene: NA
V gene: TRBV28
CDR3 protein: CASSVSESRAKNIQYF

D gene: TRBD1
V gene: TRBV6-2/TRBV6-3
CDR3 protein: CASRDRGNTGELFF

D gene: TRBD2
V gene: TRBV5-1
CDR3 protein: CASSYLAGSEQYF

D gene: NA
V gene: TRBV15
CDR3 protein: CATSRDRGFGGGTGELFF

D gene: TRBD2
V gene: TRBV4-2
CDR3 protein: CASSQDLAGGSYNEQFF

D gene: TRBD2
V gene: TRBV7-9
CDR3 protein: CASSLDGGRGRNEQYF

D gene: NA
V gene: TRBV6-6
CDR3 protein: CASSYFIRPQETQYF

D gene: TRBD2
V gene: TRBV10-3
CDR3 protein: CAISGTSGTNEQFF

D gene: TRBD2
V gene: TRBV12-3/TRBV12-4
CDR3 protein: CASSYTTTSGRSSTDTQYF